Following are 32 T cell receptor beta chains from one sample sequenced in a study of tumor-infiltrating lymphocytes in primary liver carcinoma. Without any cell sorting, about 20-32 mg of bulk tissue yielded co-extracted RNA and DNA. Total RNA amounting to around 450 ng was the source from which TCR beta cDNA was made with a constant-region primer. Sequencing libraries for TCR beta derived from three nested multiplex PCR rounds that used slightly modified ARM-PCR. The study ran its first two PCR rounds for about 11 cycles each, using TRBV1-TRBV30 forward primers and a C-beta reverse primer. One entry per CDR3 protein, called by TCRdb with MiXCR from the multiplex PCR reads. The sample records tens of thousands of distinct CDR3 sequences, over 65% being singletons. The sequenced material came from liver tumor tissue from sampling region 3. The sample's subset: tumor region T3, left-lateral pole. The receptors here all came from a man aged 40-49 years with primary liver carcinoma and hepatitis B virus infection.

With respect to this clonotype: The conserved phenylalanine or tryptophan is not found at the CDR3 terminus, so this likely reflects a read error. The V call is TRBV11-2, the J call TRBJ2-3; D unclear. Germline V gives CDR1 SGHAT, CDR2 FQNNGV. CDR3 size: 13 residues. The CDR3 loop reads CVSSYKTADTQYL. In DNA, the CDR3 is TGTGTCAGCAGCTACAAAACGGCAGATACGCAGTATCTT.

Note on this clonotype: A much larger clone differs by one base, so this may be a read error. The V gene is TRBV11-2, the J gene TRBJ2-5; possible D gene TRBD1, 6 bases. Germline CDR1 is SGHAT and CDR2 is FQNNGV. This CDR3 spans 15 amino acids. For the CDR3, the DNA is TGTGCCATCAGCTTGGGGGCAGGGGACCGTGAGACCCAGTATTTC. Amino acids: CAISLGAGDRETQYF.

The V call is TRBV11-2, the J call TRBJ2-5, with D perhaps matching TRBD2 (6 bases). The CDR3 contains 16 residues. Looked up from germline, CDR1 is SGHAT and CDR2 is FQNNGV. Here the CDR3 DNA reads TGTGCGAACAGCCAAACTCCTGGCGGAGGGAAAGTGACCCAGTACTTC. It specifies CANSQTPGGGKVTQYF.

This chain connects TRBV6-2 or TRBV6-3 to TRBJ2-7; D gene uncertain. The ends were cut back, 10 bases at V and 5 bases at J, with 12 bases in the middle. CDR1 and CDR2 from the germline V gene are MNHEY and SVGEGT. The CDR3 is 11 amino acids. This CDR3 reads CANRIGDEQYF. The CDR3 DNA sequence: TGTGCCAACAGAATCGGAGACGAGCAGTACTTC.

The chain combines TRBV12-3 or TRBV12-4 with TRBJ2-7; tentative D call: TRBD2 (7 bases). V was pared by 7 bases and J by 1 base, with 17 bases between. This CDR3 comprises 15 residues. The CDR3 DNA follows: TGTGCCAGCAATATGGGGGCCGGGGGGTCCTACGAGCAGTACTTC. The encoded protein is CASNMGAGGSYEQYF.

CDR3 amino acids: CVSSLDRGSLYEQYF. The CDR3 nucleotides read TGTGTTAGCAGCTTGGATCGTGGGAGCCTCTACGAGCAGTACTTC. The V call is TRBV5-4, the J call TRBJ2-7; possibly TRBD2 for D (5 bases). CDR3 size: 15 residues. Looked up from germline, CDR1 is SGHNT and CDR2 is YYREEE (reference sequence).

This clonotype was counted once. At one boundary the junction diverges from the germline segment, which might be a read error. V usage is TRBV11-2 and J usage is TRBJ2-7, with a possible D match to TRBD2 (5 bases). The germline V gene has CDR1 SGHAT and CDR2 FQNNGV. The CDR3 is made up of 14 amino acids. The DNA of the CDR3 is TGTGCAAGCAGCTTAGGTCTTGGTGGATGGGAGCGGTACTTC. It encodes CASSLGLGGWERYF. Supplemented by reference TRBV11-2 and TRBJ2-7, the full variable domain reads EAGVAQSPRYKIIEKRQSVAFWCNPISGHATLYWYQQILGQGPKLLIQFQNNGVVDDSQLPKDRFSAERLKGVDSTLKIQPAKLEDSAVYLCASSLGLGGWERYFGPGTRLTVT.

This clonotype occurred once. Compared with germline, one end of the junction differs, possibly owing to a read error. The chain links TRBV4-2 to TRBJ2-3, with D perhaps TRBD2 (5 bases). CDR1 LGHNA and CDR2 YNFKEQ come from the germline V gene. This CDR3 contains 15 residues. In DNA, the CDR3 is TGTGCCAGCAACCAAGAGAAGGGAGTGACTGATACACAGTATTTT. As protein: CASNQEKGVTDTQYF.

The rearrangement links TRBV11-2 to TRBJ2-1, with 8 bases fitting TRBD2. Looked up from germline, CDR1 is SGHAT and CDR2 is FQNNGV. The CDR3 runs to 16 residues. V shed 10 bases and J 9 bases; nucleotides not matched to a gene: 20. The CDR3 sequence is CATRLDIGLAMGEQFF. The CDR3 nucleotides read TGTGCCACCAGATTGGATATCGGACTAGCCATGGGTGAGCAGTTCTTC. Complete variable domain (other parts from reference TRBV11-2 and TRBJ2-1): EAGVAQSPRYKIIEKRQSVAFWCNPISGHATLYWYQQILGQGPKLLIQFQNNGVVDDSQLPKDRFSAERLKGVDSTLKIQPAKLEDSAVYLCATRLDIGLAMGEQFFGPGTRLTVL.

A word on this clonotype: The junction and the germline gene differ at one end; a read error may be behind it. The V and J genes are TRBV11-2 and TRBJ2-5, with 8 positions matching TRBD2. Germline CDR1 is SGHAT and CDR2 is FQNNGV. There are 16 residues in the CDR3. The CDR3 DNA reads as TGTGTCAGCAGCCAAACTCCTGGCGGGGGGAAAGGGACCCTGTACTTT. Protein sequence: CVSSQTPGGGKGTLYF.

By sample share, this clonotype is medium-sized (0.01 to 0.1%). The chain combines TRBV6-2 or TRBV6-3 with TRBJ2-3, with D perhaps TRBD2 (6 bases). CDR1 MNHEY and CDR2 SVGEGT come from the germline V gene. V was pared by 8 bases and J by 3 bases, with 12 bases between. This CDR3 spans 13 amino acids. CDR3 nucleotides: TGTGCCAGCCGCCGGAGCGGGACAGATACGCAGTATTTT. This sequence encodes CASRRSGTDTQYF.

A word on this clonotype: Germline and junction disagree at one end, which may indicate a read error. The chain is built from TRBV11-2 and TRBJ2-1; D is undetermined. CDR1 is SGHAT and CDR2 is FQNNGV in the germline V gene. This CDR3 is built from 14 residues. The CDR3 DNA sequence: TGTGCTAGCAACTTATACCGGCTAGATAGTGAGCAGTTCTTC. Amino acid sequence: CASNLYRLDSEQFF.

Only a few counts were recorded for this clonotype. This may be a read error: a much more frequent sequence differs by one nucleotide. As the CDR3 is not closed by the conserved phenylalanine or tryptophan, this likely results from a read error. The rearrangement uses TRBV6-1 and TRBJ2-2; 8 positions agree with TRBD2. The CDR3 consists of 16 residues. Germline CDR1 is MNHNS and CDR2 is SASEGT. Losses at the gene ends were 2 bases for V and 3 bases for J; bases not matched to a gene: 5. The CDR3 bases are TGTGCCAGCAGTGAACACGGGGGGGAGTACACCGGGGAGCTGTTTTCT. This encodes CASSEHGGEYTGELFS.

About this clonotype: The final CDR3 position lacks the conserved phenylalanine or tryptophan, pointing to a likely read error. The chain has TRBV5-5 and TRBJ2-3, with a tentative D call TRBD2 (6 bases). The V gene's germline CDR1 is SGHKS and CDR2 YYEKEE (reference sequence). The CDR3 contains 14 residues. CDR3 loop: CAGSLGTYIDTQYS. CDR3 in DNA: TGTGCCGGCAGCTTGGGGACTTACATAGATACGCAGTATTCT.

In its sample, this clonotype ranks as medium-sized. The CDR3 DNA reads TGCGCCAGCAGCCAACGGGGGCTAGCGGGAGGTGGCTCCTACAATGAGCAGTTCTTC. Translated: CASSQRGLAGGGSYNEQFF. The J gene is TRBJ2-1, the V gene TRBV4-1; TRBD2 aligns across 11 bases. V lost 2 bases and J lost 0; bases outside the gene matches: 9. Germline V CDR1 and CDR2: MGHRA, YSYEKL. The CDR3 is 19 amino acids.

Turning to this clonotype: One junction end disagrees with the germline gene, perhaps due to a read error. This rearrangement joins TRBV5-4 to TRBJ2-1; perhaps TRBD2 as D (7 bases). This CDR3 contains 18 residues. The germline V gene encodes CDR1 SGHNT and CDR2 YYREEE (reference sequence). The chain's CDR3 is CVSGLGGAALSSYNEQFF. In nucleotides, the CDR3 is TGTGTCAGCGGCTTAGGGGGGGCGGCCCTGAGCTCCTACAATGAGCAGTTCTTC.

This clonotype was observed a handful of times. A much larger clone is a single base away; this may be a read error. V usage is TRBV5-8 and J usage is TRBJ1-1; tentatively, D is TRBD1 (6 bases). CDR1 and CDR2 (germline): SGHTS, YDEGEE. Trimming took off 0 bases at V and 6 bases at J, with 21 bases between the two ends. This CDR3 contains 17 residues. Written as DNA, the CDR3 is TGTGCCAGCAGCTTGGATACAGGGTTCGAGGTTAACTCTGAAGCTTTCTTT. The encoded protein is CASSLDTGFEVNSEAFF.

This clonotype occurred many times. V is TRBV11-2 and J is TRBJ2-3, with D tentatively TRBD2 (6 bases). The CDR3 loop spans 13 amino acids. V lost 5 bases and J 9 bases, leaving 15 bases between the germline ends. The germline CDR1 and CDR2 sequences are SGHAT and FQNNGV. The CDR3 loop reads CASSPGDFITQYF. The CDR3 nucleotides are TGTGCCAGCAGCCCGGGGGACTTCATAACGCAGTATTTT.

Regarding this clonotype: At one boundary the junction diverges from the germline segment, which might be a read error. The CDR3 DNA is TGTGCCAGCAACCAAGACCTGGAGGGGACCTCACCCCTCCACTTT. Its protein product is CASNQDLEGTSPLHF. V is TRBV4-2 and J is TRBJ1-6; tentatively, D is TRBD1 (5 bases). The CDR3 runs to 15 residues. CDR1 is LGHNA, CDR2 YNFKEQ, per germline.

In its sample, this clonotype was seen once. An end of the junction does not agree with germline; a read error may underlie this. The gene calls are TRBV12-3 or TRBV12-4 and TRBJ2-2; 10 nucleotides align to TRBD2. This CDR3 is 14 amino acids long. CDR3 residues: CAISLLAGVGELFF. The CDR3 region has the DNA TGTGCCATCAGTTTGCTAGCGGGAGTCGGGGAGCTGTTTTTT.

In the case of this clonotype: A junction end diverges from the germline sequence, so it may reflect a read error. The chain employs TRBV28 and TRBJ2-7; 10 nucleotides match TRBD2. CDR3 length: 14 residues. The germline CDR1 and CDR2 sequences are MDHEN and SYDVKM. This chain's CDR3 is CAGSLLAGAYKQYF. The DNA of the CDR3 is TGTGCCGGCAGTCTCCTAGCGGGAGCCTACAAGCAGTACTTC.

This chain uses TRBV6-6 with TRBJ2-2; 7 positions match TRBD2. The V and J ends lost 5 bases and 5 bases, in that order; junction bases with no gene match: 11. Germline V lookup: CDR1 MNHNY, CDR2 SVGAGI (reference sequence). The CDR3 consists of 16 residues. The chain's CDR3 is CASSKRGGAGTGELFF. The CDR3 region has the DNA TGTGCCAGCAGTAAAAGGGGAGGGGCCGGGACCGGGGAGCTGTTTTTT.

This chain links TRBV6-6 with TRBJ2-3; 15 bases are shared with TRBD2. This CDR3 region has 16 residues. Germline lookup yields CDR1 MNHNY and CDR2 SVGAGI (reference sequence). CDR3 loop: CVRGKGTSGRTDTQYF. The CDR3 nucleotides read TGTGTCAGAGGGAAAGGGACTAGCGGGAGGACGGATACGCAGTATTTT.

Concerning this clonotype itself: At one end, the junction sequence differs from germline, possibly due to a read error. The chain couples TRBV5-1 to TRBJ2-6; D is perhaps TRBD1 (5 bases). Germline V gives CDR1 SGHRS, CDR2 YFSETQ. The CDR3 runs 14 residues. This chain's CDR3 is CVSSLERGSRVLTF. In DNA, the CDR3 is TGCGTCAGCAGCTTGGAAAGGGGTTCAAGAGTCCTGACTTTT.

This sequence joins TRBV11-2 and TRBJ2-4; D call uncertain. Per the germline V gene, CDR1 is SGHAT and CDR2 is FQNNGV. The CDR3 covers 18 residues. V was trimmed by 9 bases and J by 2 bases, leaving 26 bases between them. In nucleotides, the CDR3 is TGTGCCAGTAGCCCAACTGGGGTTTCCACGGTGTCCAAAAACATTCAGTACTTC. Its translation: CASSPTGVSTVSKNIQYF.

On this clonotype itself: Its ends do not fully match the called genes, so a read error is possible. The V and J genes are TRBV5-5 and TRBJ2-1, with TRBD1 identical over 8 bases. Germline V gene lookup returns CDR1 SGHKS and CDR2 YYEKEE (reference sequence). The length of the CDR3 is 15 residues. Here the CDR3 DNA reads TGTGTCAGCAGCACTGGACAGGGTCCCTACAATGAACAGTTCTTC. It specifies CVSSTGQGPYNEQFF.

The rearrangement joins TRBV6-1 to TRBJ1-5, with D perhaps TRBD1 (6 bases). V lost 6 bases, J lost 0 bases, and 12 bases lay in between. This CDR3 region has 15 residues. Germline V gene data show CDR1 as MNHNS and CDR2 as SASEGT. The CDR3 loop reads CASSRTADSNQPQHF. CDR3 DNA: TGTGCCAGCAGCCGGACAGCTGATAGCAATCAGCCCCAGCATTTT.

The CDR3 loop is CATSLTTDTQYF. The DNA of the CDR3 is TGTGCCACTAGCCTCACCACAGATACGCAGTATTTT. V gene TRBV10-3 combines with J gene TRBJ2-3; a possible D gene is TRBD2 (5 bases). Trimming removed 10 bases at V and 2 bases at J, with 10 bases between. This CDR3 spans 12 amino acids. From germline, CDR1 is ENHRY and CDR2 SYGVKD.

On this clonotype itself: At one end, the junction sequence differs from germline, possibly due to a read error. The chain has TRBV10-2 and TRBJ2-7; D not certain. This CDR3 is built from 14 residues. CDR1 and CDR2 from the germline V gene are WSHSY and SAAADI. The CDR3 coding sequence is TGCGCCAGCAGTGAGCCTCACCGGACCTACGAGCGGTACTTC. This sequence encodes CASSEPHRTYERYF.

About this clonotype: One end of the junction does not line up with germline, which may come from a read error. The chain links TRBV12-3 or TRBV12-4 to TRBJ2-7; TRBD2 is a possible D gene (6 bases). The CDR3 runs 15 residues. This CDR3 reads CASSMGTGGSYDQYF. CDR3 coding DNA: TGTGCCAGCAGTATGGGAACTGGGGGGTCCTACGATCAGTACTTC.

The chain combines TRBV11-2 with TRBJ2-5; TRBD2 is a possible D gene (6 bases). Germline assignment: CDR1 SGHAT and CDR2 FQNNGV. This CDR3 has 16 residues. The CDR3 DNA sequence: TGTGCTGGCAGCCAAACTCCTGGCGGGGTGAAAAGGACCCAGTACTTC. Translating it yields CAGSQTPGGVKRTQYF.

The chain employs TRBV11-2 and TRBJ2-1, with 7 bases fitting TRBD2. Germline V gives CDR1 SGHAT, CDR2 FQNNGV. V shed 3 bases and J 3 bases; nucleotides not matched to a gene: 23. This CDR3 has 21 residues. DNA for the CDR3: TGTGCCAGCAGCTTCAAGCATGGGTTGGGGCGGGAGTGGTGGAACTACAATGAGCAGTTCTTC. As protein: CASSFKHGLGREWWNYNEQFF.